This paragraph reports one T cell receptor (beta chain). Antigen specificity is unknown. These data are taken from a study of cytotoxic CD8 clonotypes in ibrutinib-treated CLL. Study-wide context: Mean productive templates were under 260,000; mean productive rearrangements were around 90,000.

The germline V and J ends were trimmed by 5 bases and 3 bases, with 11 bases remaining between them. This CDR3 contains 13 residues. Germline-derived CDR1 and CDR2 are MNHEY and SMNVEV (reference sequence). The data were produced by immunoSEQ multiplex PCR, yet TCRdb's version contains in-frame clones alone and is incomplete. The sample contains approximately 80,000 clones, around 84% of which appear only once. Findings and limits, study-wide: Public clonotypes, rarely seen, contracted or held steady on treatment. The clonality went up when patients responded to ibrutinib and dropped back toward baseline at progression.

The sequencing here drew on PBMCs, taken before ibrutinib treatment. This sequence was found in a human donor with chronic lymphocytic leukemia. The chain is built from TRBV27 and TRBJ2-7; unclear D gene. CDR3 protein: CASSPIGYYEQYF. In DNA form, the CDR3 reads TGTGCCAGCAGTCCTATCGGGTACTACGAGCAGTACTTC.